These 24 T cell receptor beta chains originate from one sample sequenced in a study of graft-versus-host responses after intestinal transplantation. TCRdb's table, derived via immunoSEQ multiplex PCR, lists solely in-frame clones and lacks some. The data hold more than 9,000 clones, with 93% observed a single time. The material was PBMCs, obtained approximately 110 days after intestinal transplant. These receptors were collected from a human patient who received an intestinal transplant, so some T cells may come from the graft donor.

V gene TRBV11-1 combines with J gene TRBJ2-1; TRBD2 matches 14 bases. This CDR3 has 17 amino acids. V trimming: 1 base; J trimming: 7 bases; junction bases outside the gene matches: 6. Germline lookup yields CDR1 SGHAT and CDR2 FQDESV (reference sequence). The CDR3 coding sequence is TGTGCCAGCAGCTTAGAGGGGGGACTAGCGGGAGAGAATGAGCAGTTCTTC. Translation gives CASSLEGGLAGENEQFF.

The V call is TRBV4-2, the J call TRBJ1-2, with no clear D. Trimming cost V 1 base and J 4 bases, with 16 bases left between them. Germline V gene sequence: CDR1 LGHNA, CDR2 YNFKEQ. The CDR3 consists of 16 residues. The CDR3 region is CASSQAWREESYGYTF. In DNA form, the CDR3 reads TGTGCCAGCAGCCAAGCTTGGCGGGAGGAAAGCTATGGCTACACCTTC.

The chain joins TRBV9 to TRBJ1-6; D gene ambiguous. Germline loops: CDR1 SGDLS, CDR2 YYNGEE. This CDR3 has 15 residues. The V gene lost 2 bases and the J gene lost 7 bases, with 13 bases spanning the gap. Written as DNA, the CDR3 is TGTGCCAGCAGCGTTCGGGAGGTGCCGAATTCACCCCTCCACTTT. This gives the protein CASSVREVPNSPLHF.

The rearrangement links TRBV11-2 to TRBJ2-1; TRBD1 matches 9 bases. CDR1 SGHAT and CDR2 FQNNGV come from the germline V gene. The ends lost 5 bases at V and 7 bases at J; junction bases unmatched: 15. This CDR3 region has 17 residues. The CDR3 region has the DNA TGTGCCAGCAGCGTCCGGGACAGGGTCACAGGGGCGAATGAGCAGTTCTTC. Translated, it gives CASSVRDRVTGANEQFF.

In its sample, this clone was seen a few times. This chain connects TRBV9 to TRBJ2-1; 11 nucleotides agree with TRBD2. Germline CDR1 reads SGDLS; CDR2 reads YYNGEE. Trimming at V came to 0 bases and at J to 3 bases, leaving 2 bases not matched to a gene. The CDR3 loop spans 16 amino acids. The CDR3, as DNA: TGTGCCAGCAGCGTAGGCGGGACTAGCGGCTACAATGAGCAGTTCTTC. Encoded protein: CASSVGGTSGYNEQFF.

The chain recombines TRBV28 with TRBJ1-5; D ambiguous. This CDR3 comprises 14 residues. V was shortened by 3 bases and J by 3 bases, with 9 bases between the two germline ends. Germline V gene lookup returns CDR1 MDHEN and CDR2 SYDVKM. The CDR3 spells CASSFGPDNQPQHF. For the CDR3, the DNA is TGTGCCAGCAGTTTTGGGCCAGACAATCAGCCCCAGCATTTT.

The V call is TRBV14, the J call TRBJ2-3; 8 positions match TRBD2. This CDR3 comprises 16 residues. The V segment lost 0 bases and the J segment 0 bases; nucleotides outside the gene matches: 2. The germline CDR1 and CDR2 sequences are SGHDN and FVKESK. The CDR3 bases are TGTGCCAGCAGCCAAGACCCTAGCGGGAGCACAGATACGCAGTATTTT. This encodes CASSQDPSGSTDTQYF.

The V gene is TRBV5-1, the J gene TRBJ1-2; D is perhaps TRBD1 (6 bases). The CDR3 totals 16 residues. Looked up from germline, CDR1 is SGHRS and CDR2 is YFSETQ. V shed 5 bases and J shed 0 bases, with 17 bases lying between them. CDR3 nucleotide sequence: TGCGCCAGCAGTTCCGGGACATACTCAGCTAACTATGGCTACACCTTC. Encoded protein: CASSSGTYSANYGYTF.

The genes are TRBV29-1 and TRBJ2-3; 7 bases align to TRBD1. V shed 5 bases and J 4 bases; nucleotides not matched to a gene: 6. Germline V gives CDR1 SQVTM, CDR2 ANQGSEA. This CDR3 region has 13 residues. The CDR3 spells CSVPQGFADTQYF. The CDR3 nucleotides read TGCAGCGTTCCACAGGGGTTCGCAGATACGCAGTATTTT.

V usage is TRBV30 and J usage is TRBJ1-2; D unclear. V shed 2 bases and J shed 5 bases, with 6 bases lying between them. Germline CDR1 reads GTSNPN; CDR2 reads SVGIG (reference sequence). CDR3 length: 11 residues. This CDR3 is CAWSLGYGYTF. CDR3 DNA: TGTGCCTGGAGTTTGGGGTATGGCTACACCTTC.

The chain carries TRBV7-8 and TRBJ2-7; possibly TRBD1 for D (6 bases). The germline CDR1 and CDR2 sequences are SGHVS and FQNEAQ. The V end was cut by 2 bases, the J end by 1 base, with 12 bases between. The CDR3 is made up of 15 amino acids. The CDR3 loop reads CASSLSTGLSYEQYF. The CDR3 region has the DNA TGTGCCAGCAGCTTATCCACAGGGTTATCCTACGAGCAGTACTTC.

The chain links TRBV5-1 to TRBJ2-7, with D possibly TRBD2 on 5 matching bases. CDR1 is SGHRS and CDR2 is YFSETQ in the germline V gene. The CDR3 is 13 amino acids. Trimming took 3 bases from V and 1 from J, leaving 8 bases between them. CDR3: CASSWGESYEQYF. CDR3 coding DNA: TGCGCCAGCAGCTGGGGAGAGTCCTACGAGCAGTACTTC.

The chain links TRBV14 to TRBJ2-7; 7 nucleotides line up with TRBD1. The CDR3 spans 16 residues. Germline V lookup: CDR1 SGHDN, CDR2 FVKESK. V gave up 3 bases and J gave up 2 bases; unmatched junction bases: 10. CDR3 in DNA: TGTGCCAGCAGCCAGTCCGGGACAGCCTTTCCCTACGAGCAGTACTTC. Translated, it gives CASSQSGTAFPYEQYF.

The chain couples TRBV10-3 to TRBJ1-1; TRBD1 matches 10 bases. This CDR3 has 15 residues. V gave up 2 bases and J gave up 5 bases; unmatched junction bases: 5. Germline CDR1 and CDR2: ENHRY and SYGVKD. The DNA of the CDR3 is TGTGCCATCAGTGAGGGGCGGACAGGGGGAACTGAAGCTTTCTTT. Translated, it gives CAISEGRTGGTEAFF.

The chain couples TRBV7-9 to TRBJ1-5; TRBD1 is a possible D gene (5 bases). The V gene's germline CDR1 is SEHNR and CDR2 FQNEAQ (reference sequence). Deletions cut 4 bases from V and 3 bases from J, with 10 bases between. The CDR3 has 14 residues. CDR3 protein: CASSSDSTNQPQHF. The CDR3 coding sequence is TGTGCCAGCAGCTCAGACAGCACCAATCAGCCCCAGCATTTT.

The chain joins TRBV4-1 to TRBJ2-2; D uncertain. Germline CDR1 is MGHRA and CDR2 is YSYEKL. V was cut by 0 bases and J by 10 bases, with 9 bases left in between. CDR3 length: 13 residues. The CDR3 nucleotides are TGCGCCAGCAGCCAAGATAGGGAAGAGGAGCTGTTTTTT. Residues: CASSQDREEELFF.

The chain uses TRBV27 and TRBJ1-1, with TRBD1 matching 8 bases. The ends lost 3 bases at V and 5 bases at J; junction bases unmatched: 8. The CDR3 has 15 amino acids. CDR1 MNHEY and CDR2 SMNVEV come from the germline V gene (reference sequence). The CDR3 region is CASSFSGGLITEAFF. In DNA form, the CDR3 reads TGTGCCAGCAGTTTCTCAGGGGGCTTAATAACTGAAGCTTTCTTT.

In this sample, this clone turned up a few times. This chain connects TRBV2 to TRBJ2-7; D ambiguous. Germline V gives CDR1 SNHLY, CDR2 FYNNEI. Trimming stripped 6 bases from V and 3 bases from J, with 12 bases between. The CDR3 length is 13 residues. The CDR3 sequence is CASRTRSGYEQYF. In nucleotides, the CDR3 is TGTGCCAGCAGGACTCGATCGGGCTACGAGCAGTACTTC.

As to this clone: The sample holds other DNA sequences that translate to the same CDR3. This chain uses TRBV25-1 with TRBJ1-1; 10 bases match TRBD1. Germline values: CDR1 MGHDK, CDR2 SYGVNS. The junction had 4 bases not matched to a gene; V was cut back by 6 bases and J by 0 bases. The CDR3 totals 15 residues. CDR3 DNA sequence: TGTGCCAGCAGGCGGGACAGGGGAATGAACACTGAAGCTTTCTTT. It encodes CASRRDRGMNTEAFF.

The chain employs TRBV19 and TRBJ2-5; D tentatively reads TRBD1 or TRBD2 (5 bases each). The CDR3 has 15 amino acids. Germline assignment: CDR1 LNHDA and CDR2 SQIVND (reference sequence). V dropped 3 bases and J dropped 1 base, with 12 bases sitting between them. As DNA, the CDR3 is TGTGCCAGTAGTATGGGGCGGGCTTCCCAAGAGACCCAGTACTTC. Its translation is CASSMGRASQETQYF.

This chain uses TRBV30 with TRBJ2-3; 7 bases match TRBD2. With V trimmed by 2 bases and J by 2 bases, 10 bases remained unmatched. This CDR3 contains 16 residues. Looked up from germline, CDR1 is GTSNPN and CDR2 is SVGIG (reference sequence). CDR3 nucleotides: TGTGCCTGGAGTCTTGGCGCTAGCGGCATCACAGATACGCAGTATTTT. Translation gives CAWSLGASGITDTQYF.

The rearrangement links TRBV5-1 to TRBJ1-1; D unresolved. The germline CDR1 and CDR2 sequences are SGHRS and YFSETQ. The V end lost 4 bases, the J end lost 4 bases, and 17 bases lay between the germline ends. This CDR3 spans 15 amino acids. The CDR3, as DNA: TGCGCCAGCAGCGCCGCCCAGGTCCCGGGCACTGAAGCTTTCTTT. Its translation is CASSAAQVPGTEAFF.

CDR3 bases: TGTGCCAGCAGTTATGGACCCGGGACAGGGGTTGGCTACACCTTC. It codes for CASSYGPGTGVGYTF. V usage is TRBV6-5 and J usage is TRBJ1-2; 10 nucleotides line up with TRBD1. Germline V lookup: CDR1 MNHEY, CDR2 SVGAGI. The V segment lost 3 bases and the J segment 7 bases; nucleotides outside the gene matches: 8. The length of the CDR3 is 15 residues.

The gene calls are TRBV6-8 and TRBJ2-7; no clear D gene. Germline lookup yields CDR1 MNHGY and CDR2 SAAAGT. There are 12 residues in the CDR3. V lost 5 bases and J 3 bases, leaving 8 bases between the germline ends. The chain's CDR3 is CASSRTNYEQYF. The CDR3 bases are TGTGCCAGCAGTCGGACCAACTACGAGCAGTACTTC.